The text below deals with one T cell receptor beta chain. The data are from a study of blood T cell repertoires in COVID-19. About the study: Sites in the United States, Italy and Spain provided acute and convalescent COVID-19 samples. The analysed material was cDNA or gDNA that came from T cells, B-cell-depleted T cells, or PBMCs.

J gave up 3 bases and V 3 bases, and 8 bases lay outside the gene matches. CDR3 length: 17 amino acids. Per the germline V gene, CDR1 is SGHAT and CDR2 is FQNNGV. Source study methods: Using reference gene primer amplification, nucleated cell counts were estimated. Method: immunoSEQ multiplex PCR; TCRdb's copy keeps in-frame clones and lacks some. The V and J calls and clone size are taken from that table; D and trimming were inferred from the DNA. The table shows a few hundred thousand clones, with roughly 90% occurring only once. This sequence was found in a man between 60 and 75 years old who had recovered from COVID-19. Sequenced material: peripheral blood. The rearrangement joins TRBV11-2 to TRBJ1-2, with 12 bases aligning to TRBD1. This CDR3 is CASSFTRDRGQYYGYTF. CDR3 coding DNA: TGTGCCAGCAGCTTTACCCGGGACAGGGGGCAGTACTATGGCTACACCTTC.